This T cell receptor (beta chain) was sequenced for a study of shared clonotypes between healthy human individuals. Some clones are missing from TCRdb's copy, which holds only in-frame ones; the method was immunoSEQ multiplex PCR. The table has roughly 1.5 million clones, around 98% seen once. As concerns this clone: The sample contains more than one DNA sequence encoding this CDR3.

The CDR3 sequence is 14 residues long. The V end was cut by 0 bases, the J end by 0 bases, with 5 bases between. Germline CDR1 is SGDLS and CDR2 is YYNGEE. This TCR was sampled from a man younger than 40 in good health. V usage is TRBV9 and J usage is TRBJ2-3; D ambiguous. Sample: naive CD4+ T cells sorted from blood. The subset denotes: CD45RA+ positively selected. CDR3 DNA sequence: TGTGCCAGCAGCGTAGCTCCTAGCACAGATACGCAGTATTTT. Protein sequence: CASSVAPSTDTQYF.